This is a list of T cell receptor beta chains from one sample in a study of regulatory T cells in long-lasting Graves disease. TCRdb redid the calling of the multiplex PCR reads with MiXCR, one entry per CDR3 protein. The data show some 250,000 distinct CDR3 sequences, approximately 20% seen once. This specimen consisted of peripheral blood mononuclear cells (PBMCs), obtained at new diagnosis, from a patient treated with antithyroid drugs. These receptors were obtained from a female donor with Graves disease. Both conserved end residues are part of each CDR3. D genes are given only for firm matches. Rows give clone size only sometimes, using once, few, many, or a class for an expanded clone.

NA,many,TRBV30,TRBJ2-7,CACDATGLGYEQYF,TGTGCCTGCGACGCCACAGGGCTGGGCTACGAGCAGTACTTC
NA,NA,TRBV3-1,TRBJ1-4,CASSQRTVPGKLFF,TGTGCCAGCAGCCAACGGACAGTACCTGGGAAACTGTTTTTT
TRBD1,NA,TRBV28,TRBJ1-2,CASRARQGRYGYTF,TGTGCCAGCAGGGCCCGACAGGGACGCTATGGCTACACCTTC
NA,many,TRBV20-1,TRBJ1-1,CSARPGAAEAFF,TGCAGTGCGAGGCCAGGAGCAGCTGAAGCTTTCTTT
TRBD1,many,TRBV19,TRBJ1-1,CASRFDRGNTEAFF,TGTGCCAGTAGATTTGACAGGGGGAACACTGAAGCTTTCTTT
NA,many,TRBV6-5,TRBJ1-6,CASSYRGQLNSPLHF,TGTGCCAGCAGTTACCGCGGACAACTTAATTCACCCCTCCACTTT
NA,many,TRBV6-2/TRBV6-3,TRBJ2-3,CASSFQWSAGRTDTQYF,TGTGCCAGCTCCTTTCAATGGTCGGCGGGTCGGACAGATACGCAGTATTTT
NA,NA,TRBV2,TRBJ2-1,CASMVSPVREQFF,TGTGCCAGCATGGTCAGCCCCGTAAGGGAGCAGTTCTTC
NA,NA,TRBV9,TRBJ2-1,CASRGGSNEQFF,TGTGCCAGCCGGGGTGGGAGCAATGAGCAGTTCTTC
NA,many,TRBV12-3/TRBV12-4,TRBJ1-1,CASSLPGLNTEAFF,TGTGCCAGCAGCTTACCCGGACTGAACACTGAAGCTTTCTTT
TRBD2,many,TRBV7-9,TRBJ2-1,CASRGLAGDNEQFF,TGTGCCAGCAGAGGACTAGCGGGAGACAATGAGCAGTTCTTC
TRBD2,many,TRBV19,TRBJ2-1,CASSKVTAGGDNEQFF,TGTGCCAGTAGTAAGGTCACTGCGGGAGGGGACAATGAGCAGTTCTTC
NA,many,TRBV6-2/TRBV6-3,TRBJ2-6,CASSEGSASGANVLTF,TGTGCCAGCAGTGAAGGGTCAGCCTCTGGGGCCAACGTCCTGACTTTC
TRBD1,many,TRBV20-1,TRBJ2-7,CSASDRGAYEQYF,TGCAGTGCCTCCGACAGGGGGGCCTACGAGCAGTACTTC
NA,many,TRBV27,TRBJ1-2,CASSPFAGTTYGYTF,TGTGCCAGCAGTCCTTTCGCCGGGACAACCTATGGCTACACCTTC
NA,many,TRBV12-3/TRBV12-4,TRBJ1-2,CASNLNRESYGYTF,TGTGCCAGCAACTTAAACAGGGAAAGCTATGGCTACACCTTC
NA,NA,TRBV19,TRBJ1-1,CASSTGFHTEAFF,TGTGCCAGTAGTACAGGGTTTCACACTGAAGCTTTCTTT
TRBD1,many,TRBV20-1,TRBJ2-2,CSANRGHGELFF,TGCAGTGCTAACAGGGGGCACGGGGAGCTGTTTTTT
NA,many,TRBV20-1,TRBJ2-5,CSAHRTESGETQYF,TGCAGTGCCCACCGGACAGAAAGCGGAGAGACCCAGTACTTC
TRBD2,many,TRBV10-3,TRBJ2-1,CAISGSGTSGYNEQFF,TGTGCCATCAGTGGTTCCGGGACTAGCGGCTACAATGAGCAGTTCTTC
TRBD1,many,TRBV12-3/TRBV12-4,TRBJ1-2,CASSLNWGTGGGYTF,TGTGCCAGCAGCCTCAATTGGGGAACAGGGGGAGGCTACACCTTC
NA,many,TRBV7-6,TRBJ2-5,CASSPSLHETQYF,TGTGCCAGCAGCCCGTCTTTACATGAGACCCAGTACTTC
NA,NA,TRBV20-1,TRBJ1-1,CSACDGLNTEAFF,TGCAGTGCTTGTGACGGATTGAACACTGAAGCTTTCTTT
NA,many,TRBV5-4,TRBJ2-3,CASSAVAVNTQYF,TGTGCCAGCAGCGCGGTAGCGGTGAATACGCAGTATTTT
TRBD1,NA,TRBV3-1,TRBJ2-2,CASSQWGQDTGELFF,TGTGCCAGCAGCCAATGGGGACAGGACACCGGGGAGCTGTTTTTT
NA,many,TRBV12-3/TRBV12-4,TRBJ1-6,CASSQTRGRNSPLHF,TGTGCCAGCAGCCAAACCCGGGGGCGAAATTCACCCCTCCACTTT
NA,many,TRBV12-3/TRBV12-4,TRBJ2-3,CASSPEGLTDTQYF,TGTGCCAGCAGCCCTGAGGGTCTCACAGATACGCAGTATTTT